The clone carrying this T cell receptor (beta chain) was seen more than once but under ten times. Its matching antigen is unknown. This CDR3 spans 15 amino acids. V lost 4 bases and J 2 bases, leaving 16 bases between the germline ends. The germline V gene has CDR1 SGHDT and CDR2 YYEEEE. The sample belongs to a study of T-cell reconstitution after alpha-beta-depleted transplantation in children. This sample's TCRbeta library carried unique molecular identifier barcodes. Using its own MiXCR run on the PCR reads, TCRdb lists one record per CDR3 protein. Of 70,000 or so distinct CDR3 sequences in the sample, approximately 10% were seen once. Study observations and caveats: As was reported, about two months after transplant, alpha-beta T cells came from several hundred expanded graft clones.

The clonotype originates from a boy younger than 18 with acute myeloid leukemia, due to receive a stem cell transplant. The material sequenced was PBMCs, taken before TCRalphabeta/CD19-depleted stem cell transplant. The genes are TRBV5-6 and TRBJ2-7, with TRBD2 as a possible D gene (7 bases). The CDR3 here is CASSPPGGGTYEQYF. The DNA for the CDR3 is TGTGCCAGCAGCCCGCCGGGGGGCGGAACCTACGAGCAGTACTTC.